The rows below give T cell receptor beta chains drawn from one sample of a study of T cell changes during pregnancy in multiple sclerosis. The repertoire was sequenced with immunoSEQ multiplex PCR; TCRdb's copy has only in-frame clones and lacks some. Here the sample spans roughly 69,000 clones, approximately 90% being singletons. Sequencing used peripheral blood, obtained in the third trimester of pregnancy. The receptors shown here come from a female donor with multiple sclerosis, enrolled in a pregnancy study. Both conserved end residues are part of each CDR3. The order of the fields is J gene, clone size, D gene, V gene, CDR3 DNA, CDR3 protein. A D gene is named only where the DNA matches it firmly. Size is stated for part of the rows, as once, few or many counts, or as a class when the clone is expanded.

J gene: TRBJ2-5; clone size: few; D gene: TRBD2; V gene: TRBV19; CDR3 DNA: TGTGCCAGTAGTACCAGCGGGGGTGGAGAGACCCAGTACTTC; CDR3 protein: CASSTSGGGETQYF
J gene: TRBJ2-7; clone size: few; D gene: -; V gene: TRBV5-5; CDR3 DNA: TGTGCCAGCAGCTTGGCTACTGACTACGAGCAGTACTTC; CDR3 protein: CASSLATDYEQYF
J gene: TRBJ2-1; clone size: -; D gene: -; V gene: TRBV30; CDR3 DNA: TGTGCCTGGAGTGTCCCAGGGGTCGGGGAGCAGTTCTTC; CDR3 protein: CAWSVPGVGEQFF
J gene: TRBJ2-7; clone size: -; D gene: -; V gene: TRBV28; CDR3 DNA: TGTGCCAGCAGTATAGTAACAGGCTACGAGCAGTACTTC; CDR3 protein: CASSIVTGYEQYF
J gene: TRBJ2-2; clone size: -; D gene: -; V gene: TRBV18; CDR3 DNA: TGTGCCAGCTCACCGTCACTAGGCCCTGGGACCGGGGAGCTGTTTTTT; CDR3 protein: CASSPSLGPGTGELFF
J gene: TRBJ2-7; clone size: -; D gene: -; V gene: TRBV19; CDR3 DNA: TGTGCCAGTAGTATCCAGCGGGTGCCCTCCTACGAGCAGTACTTC; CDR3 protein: CASSIQRVPSYEQYF
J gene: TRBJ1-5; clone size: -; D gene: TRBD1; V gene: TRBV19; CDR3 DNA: TGTGCCAGTAGTATAGAGGGACAGGGGAATCAGCCCCAGCATTTT; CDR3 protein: CASSIEGQGNQPQHF
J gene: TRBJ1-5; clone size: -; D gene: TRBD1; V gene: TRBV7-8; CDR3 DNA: TGTGCCAGCAGCGCTGGGACAGGGATAGATAGCAATCAGCCCCAGCATTTT; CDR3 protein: CASSAGTGIDSNQPQHF
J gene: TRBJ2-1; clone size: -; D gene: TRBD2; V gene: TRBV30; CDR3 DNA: TGTGCCTGGAGTCGGTCAGGCGGGGGCAATGAGCAGTTCTTC; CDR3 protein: CAWSRSGGGNEQFF
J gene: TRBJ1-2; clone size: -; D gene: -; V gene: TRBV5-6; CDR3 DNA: TGTGCCAGCAGCTTGGGGGCAGTACCCTTGGGTGGCTACACCTTC; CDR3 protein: CASSLGAVPLGGYTF
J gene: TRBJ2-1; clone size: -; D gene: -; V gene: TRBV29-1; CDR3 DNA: TGCAGCGTTGAAGGGCAGGGGTTCAGCGAGCAGTTCTTC; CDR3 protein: CSVEGQGFSEQFF
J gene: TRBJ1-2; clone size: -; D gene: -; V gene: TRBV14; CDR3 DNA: TGTGCCAGCAGCCAAGCAGGGGCCTATGGCTACACCTTC; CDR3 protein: CASSQAGAYGYTF
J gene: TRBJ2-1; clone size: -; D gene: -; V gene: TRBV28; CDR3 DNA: TGTGCCAGCAGTTTACCAGGGAACGGCAATGAGCAGTTCTTC; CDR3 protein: CASSLPGNGNEQFF